Presented here are 10 T cell receptor beta chains from one specimen sequenced in a study of T-cell reconstitution after alpha-beta-depleted transplantation in children. As it was prepared, the TCRbeta library received unique molecular identifiers. TCRdb recomputed calls from the PCR reads with MiXCR, one row per CDR3 protein. This table holds 200,000 to 250,000 distinct CDR3 sequences, around 9.9% found once. Sequencing used PBMCs, obtained before TCRalphabeta/CD19-depleted stem cell transplant. These receptors were taken from a child less than two years old with acute myeloid leukemia, due to receive a stem cell transplant.

The chain couples TRBV10-3 to TRBJ2-7; no reliable D call. The V gene lost 4 bases and the J gene lost 0 bases, with 4 bases spanning the gap. Germline loops: CDR1 ENHRY, CDR2 SYGVKD. The CDR3 length is 12 residues. The DNA of the CDR3 is TGTGCCATCAGTGCGGTCTCCTACGAGCAGTACTTC. Protein sequence: CAISAVSYEQYF.

This clonotype has at least ten counts. This rearrangement joins TRBV30 to TRBJ2-1, with 11 bases that match TRBD2. The V gene end was trimmed by 5 bases and the J gene end by 2 bases; junction bases not matched to a gene: 2. The germline CDR1 and CDR2 sequences are GTSNPN and SVGIG (reference sequence). The CDR3 is 14 amino acids. The CDR3 here is CAWFSGRAYNEQFF. CDR3 DNA: TGTGCCTGGTTTAGCGGGAGGGCCTACAATGAGCAGTTCTTC.

This chain uses TRBV29-1 with TRBJ1-2; perhaps TRBD1 as D (5 bases). The CDR3 has 11 residues. The ends were cut back, 7 bases at V and 0 bases at J, with 6 bases in the middle. Germline CDR1 reads SQVTM; CDR2 reads ANQGSEA. The CDR3: CSDRTNYGYTF. In DNA, the CDR3 is TGCAGCGACAGGACTAACTATGGCTACACCTTC.

J is TRBJ2-5 and V is TRBV6-2 or TRBV6-3; D is unclear. The germline V and J ends were trimmed by 7 bases and 0 bases, with 9 bases remaining between them. Germline V gene sequence: CDR1 MNHEY, CDR2 SVGEGT. The CDR3 is 13 residues long. CDR3 amino acids: CASTGPYQETQYF. The DNA of the CDR3 is TGTGCCAGCACCGGCCCGTACCAAGAGACCCAGTACTTC.

This clonotype appeared many times. This chain links TRBV24-1 with TRBJ2-3; D not resolved. Germline-derived CDR1 and CDR2 are KGHDR and SFDVKD. V shed 2 bases and J shed 2 bases, with 4 bases lying between them. The CDR3 is made up of 13 amino acids. The CDR3 region is CATSDYYTDTQYF. In DNA, the CDR3 is TGTGCCACCAGTGATTACTACACAGATACGCAGTATTTT.

This clonotype was counted many times. The rearrangement links TRBV7-7 to TRBJ2-5; a weak D match, TRBD1 (5 bases). Germline V gene lookup returns CDR1 SSHAT and CDR2 FNYEAQ (reference sequence). This CDR3 region has 15 residues. The V and J ends lost 2 bases and 3 bases respectively, with 13 bases between them. The CDR3 DNA reads as TGTGCCAGCAGCTTAAGTGTTTCAGGGAAAGAGACCCAGTACTTC. Translation gives CASSLSVSGKETQYF.

Worth noting for this clonotype: One base away lies a much larger clone, so this may be a sequencing read error. The CDR3 ends on some other residue instead of the conserved phenylalanine or tryptophan, so this is likely a read error. V gene TRBV6-5 combines with J gene TRBJ2-7; D unresolved. V was shortened by 2 bases and J by 2 bases, with 7 bases between the two germline ends. The CDR3 runs 13 residues. Germline V gives CDR1 MNHEY, CDR2 SVGAGI. Here the CDR3 DNA reads TGTGCCAGCAGTTACGGCTACGCCTACGAGCAGTACCTC. Its translation: CASSYGYAYEQYL.

Regarding this clonotype: Possible read error: a much larger clone is one base away. The chain couples TRBV10-2 to TRBJ2-2; D is possibly TRBD1 (5 bases). Looked up from germline, CDR1 is WSHSY and CDR2 is SAAADI. CDR3 length equals 14 residues. The chain's CDR3 is CGSSPQGIAGELFF. The CDR3 DNA reads as TGCGGCAGCAGCCCCCAGGGTATTGCCGGGGAGCTGTTTTTT.

This clonotype has at least ten counts. This chain joins TRBV20-1 and TRBJ2-5; 7 bases agree with TRBD1. V was clipped by 1 base and J by 5 bases; unmatched bases: 4. The length of the CDR3 is 13 residues. Germline V gene sequence: CDR1 DFQATT, CDR2 SNEGSKA (reference sequence). The CDR3 DNA follows: TGCAGTGCTAGAGTGGAGGACAGGGAGACCCAGTACTTC. Encoded protein: CSARVEDRETQYF.

This clonotype occurred many times. The rearrangement joins TRBV4-1 to TRBJ2-7; D tentatively reads TRBD1 or TRBD2 (5 bases each). The CDR3 covers 15 residues. Germline V gives CDR1 MGHRA, CDR2 YSYEKL. Trimming cost V 4 bases and J 0 bases, with 13 bases left between them. The CDR3 loop reads CASSPGLFPSYEQYF. CDR3 DNA sequence: TGCGCCAGCAGCCCGGGGCTCTTCCCCTCCTACGAGCAGTACTTC.